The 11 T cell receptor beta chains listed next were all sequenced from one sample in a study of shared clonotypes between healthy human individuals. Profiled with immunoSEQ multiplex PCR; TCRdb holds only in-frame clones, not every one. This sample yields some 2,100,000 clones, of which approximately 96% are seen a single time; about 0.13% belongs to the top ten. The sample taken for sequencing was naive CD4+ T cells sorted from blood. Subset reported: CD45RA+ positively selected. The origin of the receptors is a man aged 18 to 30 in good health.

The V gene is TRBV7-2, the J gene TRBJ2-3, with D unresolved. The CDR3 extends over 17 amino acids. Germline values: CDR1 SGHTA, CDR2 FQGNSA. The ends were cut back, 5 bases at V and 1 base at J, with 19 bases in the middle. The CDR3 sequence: CASSLLRPLRGTDTQYF. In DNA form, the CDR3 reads TGTGCCAGCAGCCTCCTTAGACCATTGAGAGGCACAGATACGCAGTATTTT.

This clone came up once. CDR3 sequence reads: CASSSGQGEVYEQYF. CDR3 coding DNA: TGTGCCAGCAGTTCGGGACAGGGTGAAGTCTACGAGCAGTACTTC. The V and J genes are TRBV6-6 and TRBJ2-7, with 9 bases matching TRBD1. Germline CDR1 and CDR2: MNHNY and SVGAGI (reference sequence). CDR3 length: 15 amino acids. V lost 4 bases, J lost 3 bases, and 7 bases stayed unmatched.

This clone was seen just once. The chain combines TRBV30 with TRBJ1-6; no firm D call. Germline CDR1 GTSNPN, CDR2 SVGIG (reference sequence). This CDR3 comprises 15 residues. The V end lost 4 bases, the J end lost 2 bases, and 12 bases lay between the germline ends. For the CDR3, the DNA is TGTGCCTGGACCTCGGGGAAAACCTATAATTCACCCCTCCACTTT. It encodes CAWTSGKTYNSPLHF. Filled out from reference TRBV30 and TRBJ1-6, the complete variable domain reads SQTIHQWPATLVQPVGSPLSLECTVEGTSNPNLYWYRQAAGRGLQLLFYSVGIGQISSEVPQNLSASRPQDRQFILSSKKLLLSDSGFYLCAWTSGKTYNSPLHFGNGTRLTVT.

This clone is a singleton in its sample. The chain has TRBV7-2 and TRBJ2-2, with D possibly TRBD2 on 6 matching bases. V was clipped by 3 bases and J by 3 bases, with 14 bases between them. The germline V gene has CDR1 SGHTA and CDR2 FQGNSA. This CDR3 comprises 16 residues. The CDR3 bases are TGTGCCAGCAGCTTTCGCGGGACGGACGACACCGGGGAGCTGTTTTTT. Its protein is CASSFRGTDDTGELFF.

In nucleotides, the CDR3 is TGTGCCAGCAGCGGCCCGGGACAGGAGATTTATAATTCACCCCTCCACTTT. Translated, it gives CASSGPGQEIYNSPLHF. V gene TRBV5-4 combines with J gene TRBJ1-6, with 8 bases identical to TRBD1. Unmatched junction bases numbered 10, after V lost 4 bases and J lost 4 bases. CDR1 is SGHNT and CDR2 is YYREEE in the germline V gene (reference sequence). The CDR3 is 17 residues long.

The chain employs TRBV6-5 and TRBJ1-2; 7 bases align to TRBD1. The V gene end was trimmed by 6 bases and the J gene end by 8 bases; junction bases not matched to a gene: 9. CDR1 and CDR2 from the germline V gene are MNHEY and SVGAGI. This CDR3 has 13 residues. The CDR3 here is CASRERGRVGYTF. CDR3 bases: TGTGCCAGCAGGGAAAGGGGGCGAGTCGGCTACACCTTC.

The DNA of the CDR3 is TGTGCCAGCAGCGCGGGCGGGACAGGACTTGGAAACACCATATATTTT. Encoded protein: CASSAGGTGLGNTIYF. The chain couples TRBV9 to TRBJ1-3; 8 positions agree with TRBD1. The CDR3 contains 16 residues. The V and J ends lost 3 bases and 3 bases, in that order; junction bases with no gene match: 8. The germline gives CDR1 SGDLS, CDR2 YYNGEE.

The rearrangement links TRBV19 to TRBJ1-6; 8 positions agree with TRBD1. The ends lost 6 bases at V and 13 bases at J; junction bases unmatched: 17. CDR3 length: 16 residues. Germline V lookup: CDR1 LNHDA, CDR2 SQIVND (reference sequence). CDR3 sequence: CASRNEAGTGGHPLHF. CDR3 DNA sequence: TGTGCCAGTAGAAATGAAGCCGGGACAGGCGGACACCCCCTCCACTTT.

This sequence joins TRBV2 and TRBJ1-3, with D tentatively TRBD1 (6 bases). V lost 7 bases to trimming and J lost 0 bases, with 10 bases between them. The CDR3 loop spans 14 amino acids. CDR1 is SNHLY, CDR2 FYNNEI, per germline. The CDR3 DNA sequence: TGTGCCAGCACTGGGGACATCTCTGGAAACACCATATATTTT. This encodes CASTGDISGNTIYF.

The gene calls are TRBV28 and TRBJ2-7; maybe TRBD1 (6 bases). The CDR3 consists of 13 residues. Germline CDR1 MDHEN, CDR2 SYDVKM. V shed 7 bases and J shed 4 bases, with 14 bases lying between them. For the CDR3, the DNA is TGTGCCAGCACTCCACCCAGGGGTTACGAGCAGTACTTC. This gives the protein CASTPPRGYEQYF.

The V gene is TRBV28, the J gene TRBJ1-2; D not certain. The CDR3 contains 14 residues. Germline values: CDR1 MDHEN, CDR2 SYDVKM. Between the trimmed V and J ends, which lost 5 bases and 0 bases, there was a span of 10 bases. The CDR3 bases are TGTGCCAGCAGTCCCACCCCAACTAACTATGGCTACACCTTC. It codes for CASSPTPTNYGYTF.